These 24 T cell receptor beta chains came from one sample sequenced in a study of cytomegalovirus exposure and HLA in healthy donors. Use of 60 Vbeta and 13 Jbeta primers characterized the PCR. The table came from immunoSEQ multiplex PCR; TCRdb's copy has only in-frame clones and leaves some out. The sample carries under 150,000 clones, roughly 80% recorded once. The sample taken for sequencing was PBMCs. The receptors here all came from a young woman in good health and CMV-seropositive.

The rearrangement links TRBV28 to TRBJ1-5, with a weak D call TRBD1 (6 bases). The germline V gene encodes CDR1 MDHEN and CDR2 SYDVKM. V was trimmed by 6 bases and J by 0 bases, leaving 12 bases between them. The CDR3 covers 15 residues. The CDR3 reads CASRQTGSSNQPQHF. CDR3 DNA: TGTGCCAGCAGGCAAACAGGGTCTAGCAATCAGCCCCAGCATTTT.

DNA of the CDR3: TGTGCCAGCAGCTTAAGGTGGGCAGGTGAAGCTTTCTTT. The encoded protein is CASSLRWAGEAFF. V gene TRBV11-1 combines with J gene TRBJ1-1; D not resolved. Trimming took off 2 bases at V and 7 bases at J, with 11 bases between the two ends. The CDR3 has 13 residues. Germline values: CDR1 SGHAT, CDR2 FQDESV (reference sequence).

The genes are TRBV6-1 and TRBJ2-2, with unresolved D. The V gene lost 6 bases and the J gene lost 1 base, with 6 bases spanning the gap. Germline V lookup: CDR1 MNHNS, CDR2 SASEGT. The CDR3 has 13 residues. The CDR3 loop is CASREWNTGELFF. In nucleotides, the CDR3 is TGTGCCAGCAGGGAGTGGAACACCGGGGAGCTGTTTTTT.

This rearrangement joins TRBV19 to TRBJ2-3, with TRBD1 identical over 10 bases. The CDR3 is 16 residues long. Germline V gives CDR1 LNHDA, CDR2 SQIVND (reference sequence). J gave up 1 base and V 3 bases, and 4 bases lay outside the gene matches. Written as DNA, the CDR3 is TGTGCCAGTAGTATTGGACAGGGGGAGGGCACAGATACGCAGTATTTT. It specifies CASSIGQGEGTDTQYF.

This chain joins TRBV6-4 and TRBJ2-1, with 10 bases that match TRBD2. Germline lookup yields CDR1 MRHNA and CDR2 SNTAGT. The CDR3 covers 16 residues. V was clipped by 5 bases and J by 9 bases; unmatched bases: 13. The CDR3 is CASSPIAGGHSGEQFF. The CDR3 DNA reads TGTGCCAGCAGTCCCATAGCGGGAGGCCATTCGGGTGAGCAGTTCTTC.

The chain links TRBV5-1 to TRBJ2-1, with 8 bases fitting TRBD1. Trimming at V came to 0 bases and at J to 7 bases, leaving 3 bases not matched to a gene. The CDR3 loop spans 14 amino acids. The germline V gene has CDR1 SGHRS and CDR2 YFSETQ. The CDR3 loop is CASSLGQGRNEQFF. The CDR3 nucleotides are TGCGCCAGCAGCTTGGGACAGGGGAGAAATGAGCAGTTCTTC.

This clone was seen once. The chain joins TRBV14 to TRBJ1-4; D is possibly TRBD1 (5 bases). The V gene lost 2 bases and the J gene lost 4 bases, with 14 bases spanning the gap. The CDR3 spans 16 residues. Germline assignment: CDR1 SGHDN and CDR2 FVKESK. The CDR3 loop reads CASSQLYQGINEKLFF. DNA of the CDR3: TGTGCCAGCAGCCAACTCTATCAGGGAATTAATGAAAAACTGTTTTTT.

The chain uses TRBV5-4 and TRBJ2-6; D unclear. Germline V lookup: CDR1 SGHNT, CDR2 YYREEE (reference sequence). The CDR3 has 15 residues. The V end was cut by 2 bases, the J end by 0 bases, with 6 bases between. The CDR3 here is CASSFGASGANVLTF. CDR3 DNA: TGTGCCAGCAGCTTCGGAGCCTCTGGGGCCAACGTCCTGACTTTC. The whole variable domain, filled in from reference TRBV5-4 and TRBJ2-6, reads ETGVTQSPTHLIKTRGQQVTLRCSSQSGHNTVSWYQQALGQGPQFIFQYYREEENGRGNFPPRFSGLQFPNYSSELNVNALELDDSALYLCASSFGASGANVLTFGAGSRLTVL.

This rearrangement joins TRBV29-1 to TRBJ2-1, with a possible D match to TRBD1 (6 bases). CDR3 length: 15 residues. The V end was cut by 2 bases, the J end by 0 bases, with 11 bases between. Germline V CDR1 and CDR2: SQVTM, ANQGSEA. CDR3 region: CSVEPGTSSYNEQFF. The CDR3, as DNA: TGCAGCGTTGAACCCGGGACATCCTCCTACAATGAGCAGTTCTTC.

The genes are TRBV12-5 and TRBJ1-2; possibly TRBD1 for D (5 bases). Per germline, CDR1 LGHNT and CDR2 FRNRAP. Trimming left V 5 bases short and J 2 bases short, with 9 bases between. The CDR3 is 13 amino acids. This chain's CDR3 is CASGTRGNYGYTF. DNA of the CDR3: TGTGCTAGTGGTACACGGGGGAACTATGGCTACACCTTC.

The sample holds a few counts of this clone. The J gene is TRBJ1-1, the V gene TRBV7-3, with D possibly matching TRBD1 (6 bases). The CDR3 runs 14 residues. Trimming cost V 6 bases and J 1 base, with 12 bases left between them. CDR1 and CDR2 from the germline V gene are SGHTA and FQGTGA. The CDR3 DNA follows: TGTGCCAGCAGGGAACAGACAGGGAACACTGAAGCTTTCTTT. As protein: CASREQTGNTEAFF. Looking up the rest from reference TRBV7-3 and TRBJ1-1 gives the full variable domain: GAGVSQTPSNKVTEKGKYVELRCDPISGHTALYWYRQSLGQGPEFLIYFQGTGAADDSGLPNDRFFAVRPEGSVSTLKIQRTERGDSAVYLCASREQTGNTEAFFGQGTRLTVV.

This clone came up a few times. The rearrangement links TRBV7-9 to TRBJ1-4, with unresolved D. The CDR3 is made up of 11 amino acids. Germline-derived CDR1 and CDR2 are SEHNR and FQNEAQ (reference sequence). Trimming removed 8 bases at V and 5 bases at J, with 6 bases between. The CDR3 coding sequence is TGTGCCAGCTCAGCGAATGAAAAACTGTTTTTT. This translates into CASSANEKLFF.

This chain joins TRBV18 and TRBJ1-2; 8 positions match TRBD1. Germline CDR1 and CDR2: KGHSH and LQKENI. The CDR3 totals 14 residues. V shed 5 bases, J shed 4 bases, and the junction held 6 bases outside the gene matches. The CDR3 is CASSYDRGLYGYTF. The CDR3 region has the DNA TGTGCCAGCTCATACGACAGGGGACTCTATGGCTACACCTTC.

The CDR3 DNA reads as TGTGCCAGCTCACCTAGGGACAGGGACAATGAGCAGTTCTTC. Its translation: CASSPRDRDNEQFF. The chain employs TRBV18 and TRBJ2-1, with 9 bases aligning to TRBD1. There are 14 residues in the CDR3. Germline V gene lookup returns CDR1 KGHSH and CDR2 LQKENI. The V and J ends lost 3 bases and 5 bases, in that order; junction bases with no gene match: 2.

V usage is TRBV15 and J usage is TRBJ2-1, with 7 bases lining up with TRBD1. Trimming cost V 1 base and J 8 bases; bases outside gene matches: 2. The germline CDR1 and CDR2 sequences are LNHNV and YYDKDF (reference sequence). The CDR3 has 13 amino acids. The CDR3 region is CATSRVGGDEQFF. The DNA of the CDR3 is TGTGCCACCAGCAGAGTAGGGGGCGATGAGCAGTTCTTC.

The gene calls are TRBV28 and TRBJ2-1, with D perhaps matching TRBD2 (5 bases). This CDR3 comprises 12 residues. Germline CDR1 MDHEN, CDR2 SYDVKM. Between the trimmed V and J ends, which lost 2 bases and 6 bases, there was a span of 5 bases. CDR3 sequence: CASSLRGNEQFF. The CDR3 nucleotides are TGTGCCAGCAGTTTACGGGGCAATGAGCAGTTCTTC.

A single count supports this clone. This chain joins TRBV5-4 and TRBJ2-1, with D possibly matching TRBD1 (5 bases). There are 15 residues in the CDR3. Germline values: CDR1 SGHNT, CDR2 YYREEE (reference sequence). Trimming cost V 7 bases and J 2 bases, with 16 bases left between them. DNA for the CDR3: TGTGCCAGCTATTCCGATAGGGGTCCCTACAATGAGCAGTTCTTC. Its translation: CASYSDRGPYNEQFF.

The gene calls are TRBV27 and TRBJ2-7; 9 bases match TRBD1. Germline V gives CDR1 MNHEY, CDR2 SMNVEV (reference sequence). V was pared by 6 bases and J by 5 bases, with 5 bases of the junction left unmatched. This CDR3 contains 13 residues. For the CDR3, the DNA is TGTGCCAGCAGCGCATGGACAGGGGACGAGCAGTACTTC. Translating gives CASSAWTGDEQYF.

The rearrangement joins TRBV7-9 to TRBJ1-5; possibly TRBD1 for D (5 bases). This CDR3 region has 14 residues. Trimming stripped 1 base from V and 5 bases from J, with 9 bases between. Germline CDR1 SEHNR, CDR2 FQNEAQ (reference sequence). The CDR3 is CASSLVGGDQPQHF. CDR3 nucleotide sequence: TGTGCCAGCAGCTTAGTTGGGGGGGATCAGCCCCAGCATTTT.

There are a few counts of this clone. Its ends do not fully match the called genes, so a read error is possible. This sequence joins TRBV7-9 and TRBJ2-7; the match to TRBD1 covers 7 bases. Germline V gene lookup returns CDR1 SEHNR and CDR2 FQNEAQ (reference sequence). The CDR3 is 13 amino acids. The CDR3 DNA reads as TGTTCCAGCAGCTTACCTCAGGGGGACGAGCAGTACTTC. Translation gives CSSSLPQGDEQYF.

The rearrangement joins TRBV10-3 to TRBJ2-3; 12 nucleotides line up with TRBD2. The CDR3 has 16 residues. V was clipped by 7 bases and J by 0 bases; unmatched bases: 5. The V gene's germline CDR1 is ENHRY and CDR2 SYGVKD. CDR3 residues: CAIMGTSGPSTDTQYF. CDR3 bases: TGTGCCATCATGGGGACTAGCGGGCCGAGCACAGATACGCAGTATTTT.

The chain has TRBV29-1 and TRBJ2-1; TRBD2 matches 10 bases. The CDR3 covers 15 residues. V dropped 6 bases and J dropped 4; count of bases not matched to a gene: 9. Germline loops: CDR1 SQVTM, CDR2 ANQGSEA. CDR3 loop: CSVPGLASGYNEQFF. As DNA, the CDR3 is TGCAGCGTCCCGGGACTAGCGTCGGGATACAATGAGCAGTTCTTC.

The chain recombines TRBV28 with TRBJ2-1; 7 nucleotides line up with TRBD2. The J segment lost 2 bases and the V segment lost 4 bases, leaving 8 bases of the junction unmatched. Per the germline V gene, CDR1 is MDHEN and CDR2 is SYDVKM. CDR3 length: 16 amino acids. The CDR3 spells CASSSLRRGTYNEQFF. The CDR3 nucleotides read TGTGCCAGCAGTTCCCTCCGGCGGGGGACCTACAATGAGCAGTTCTTC. Full variable domain (rest looked up from reference TRBV28 and TRBJ2-1): DVKVTQSSRYLVKRTGEKVFLECVQDMDHENMFWYRQDPGLGLRLIYFSYDVKMKEKGDIPEGYSVSREKKERFSLILESASTNQTSMYLCASSSLRRGTYNEQFFGPGTRLTVL.

The chain recombines TRBV5-1 with TRBJ2-1; 7 bases agree with TRBD2. CDR1 and CDR2 (germline): SGHRS, YFSETQ. Losses at the gene ends were 4 bases for V and 9 bases for J; bases not matched to a gene: 10. The CDR3 contains 14 residues. The CDR3 region has the DNA TGCGCCAGCAGCCCCTTAGGCGGGAGCAGTGAGCAGTTCTTC. This gives the protein CASSPLGGSSEQFF.